This passage covers 26 T cell receptor beta chains from one sample sequenced in a study of T cell repertoires in cytomegalovirus infection. Antigens of these TCRs are unknown. In TCRdb, the reads were re-called with MiXCR into one record per CDR3 protein. The sample includes fewer than 850,000 distinct CDR3 sequences, just under 30% seen only once; the top ten take about an eighth. This sample comprised cultured CD8+ T cells from PBMCs, obtained from culture after CMV antigen stimulation. The source is a human donor in good health (CMV status not recorded). Some clones in this sample may be carry-over from other donors' samples.

This clonotype was counted a few times. The genes are TRBV11-2 and TRBJ2-1; D not resolved. The CDR3 loop spans 16 amino acids. The V end lost 5 bases, the J end lost 0 bases, and 14 bases lay between the germline ends. Germline CDR1 and CDR2: SGHAT and FQNNGV. CDR3 DNA sequence: TGTGCCAGCAGCCAGGTTTATCGGAGCTCCTACAATGAGCAGTTCTTC. Protein sequence: CASSQVYRSSYNEQFF.

V usage is TRBV6-1 and J usage is TRBJ1-1; possibly TRBD1 for D (6 bases). The V gene's germline CDR1 is MNHNS and CDR2 SASEGT. The CDR3 totals 10 residues. V was cut by 2 bases and J by 12 bases, with 7 bases left in between. CDR3 DNA sequence: TGTGCCAGCAGTGAATGGGGGCCTTTCTTT. Translation gives CASSEWGPFF.

This clonotype appeared many times. The J gene is TRBJ2-3, the V gene TRBV7-8, with 9 bases that match TRBD2. This CDR3 has 15 residues. Trimming removed 4 bases from V and 6 bases from J; junction bases left unmatched: 8. Germline V gene lookup returns CDR1 SGHVS and CDR2 FQNEAQ. CDR3 sequence: CASSSLAGLTDTQYF. Written as DNA, the CDR3 is TGTGCCAGCAGCTCCCTAGCGGGGTTAACTGATACGCAGTATTTT.

This clonotype has more than one count but fewer than ten. This rearrangement joins TRBV19 to TRBJ1-6, with D hard to call. V was pared by 6 bases and J by 14 bases, with 14 bases between. Germline assignment: CDR1 LNHDA and CDR2 SQIVND (reference sequence). There are 12 residues in the CDR3. The CDR3 coding sequence is TGTGCCAGTAGCACCATGGGCATAGCCCTCCACTTT. Residues: CASSTMGIALHF.

This clonotype was seen more than once but under ten times. The chain uses TRBV12-3 or TRBV12-4 and TRBJ2-1; 9 nucleotides agree with TRBD2. The V gene end was trimmed by 6 bases and the J gene end by 8 bases; junction bases not matched to a gene: 8. This CDR3 region has 14 residues. The CDR3 spells CASSPSGGLDEQFF. The DNA for the CDR3 is TGTGCCAGCAGCCCCAGCGGGGGGCTCGATGAGCAGTTCTTC.

This clonotype was observed at least ten times. V and J are TRBV7-8 and TRBJ1-1; unclear D gene. Germline V gene sequence: CDR1 SGHVS, CDR2 FQNEAQ. The V and J ends lost 5 bases and 0 bases respectively, with 13 bases between them. The length of the CDR3 is 15 residues. The CDR3 DNA follows: TGTGCCAGCAGCCCTGCGACGGGGATGAACACTGAAGCTTTCTTT. Its protein is CASSPATGMNTEAFF. Together with reference TRBV7-8 and TRBJ1-1, the CDR3 gives the full variable domain: GAGVSQSPRYKVAKRGQDVALRCDPISGHVSLFWYQQALGQGPEFLTYFQNEAQLDKSGLPSDRFFAERPEGSVSTLKIQRTQQEDSAVYLCASSPATGMNTEAFFGQGTRLTVV.

This clonotype was counted between two and nine times. This chain joins TRBV7-9 and TRBJ1-1; the D is unclear. V was cut by 3 bases and J by 3 bases, with 17 bases left in between. The germline CDR1 and CDR2 sequences are SEHNR and FQNEAQ (reference sequence). The CDR3 extends over 16 amino acids. Here the CDR3 DNA reads TGTGCCAGCAGCTTCGACCGGGGTCTAAGGGACACTGAAGCTTTCTTT. Its protein is CASSFDRGLRDTEAFF.

This clonotype was seen a handful of times. The V and J genes are TRBV12-3 or TRBV12-4 and TRBJ2-1; TRBD1 might be the D (6 bases). Deletions cut 5 bases from V and 7 bases from J, with 12 bases between. The CDR3 has 13 residues. CDR3 residues: CASSPDRRNEQFF. The CDR3 DNA reads TGTGCCAGCAGTCCTGACAGGCGAAATGAGCAGTTCTTC.

This clonotype was found a few times. J is TRBJ2-7 and V is TRBV27; maybe TRBD1 (6 bases). The CDR3 is made up of 13 amino acids. V was shortened by 4 bases and J by 3 bases, with 10 bases between the two germline ends. Germline V CDR1 and CDR2: MNHEY, SMNVEV (reference sequence). The DNA for the CDR3 is TGTGCCAGCAGTTACCGGGACAACTACGAGCAGTACTTC. This codes for CASSYRDNYEQYF.

The V call is TRBV3-1, the J call TRBJ2-1, with 11 nucleotides matching TRBD2. Near its end, the DNA agrees better with TRBJ2-7, so the J call may be wrong. This CDR3 spans 15 amino acids. Germline V lookup: CDR1 LGHDT, CDR2 YNNKEL (reference sequence). The DNA for the CDR3 is TGTGCCAGCAGCCAAGGACTAGCGGGGATCTACGAGCAGTACTTC. Amino acids: CASSQGLAGIYEQYF.

This clonotype was observed at least ten times. This sequence joins TRBV7-3 and TRBJ2-1; D may be TRBD1 or TRBD2 (6 bases each). The CDR3 is 15 amino acids. Germline CDR1 and CDR2: SGHTA and FQGTGA. Trimming stripped 1 base from V and 4 bases from J, with 11 bases between. The CDR3 loop reads CASSLNPGAYNEQFF. CDR3 DNA sequence: TGTGCCAGCAGCTTAAACCCGGGGGCTTACAATGAGCAGTTCTTC.

The rearrangement links TRBV7-6 to TRBJ2-7; D is unresolved. CDR3 length: 12 amino acids. The germline V gene encodes CDR1 SGHVS and CDR2 FNYEAQ. Deletions cut 3 bases from V and 6 bases from J, with 9 bases between. This chain's CDR3 is CASSFQVAEQYF. CDR3 bases: TGTGCCAGCAGCTTCCAGGTTGCCGAGCAGTACTTC.

This clonotype has just a few counts. V and J are TRBV20-1 and TRBJ2-2, with D unresolved. Germline V gene data show CDR1 as DFQATT and CDR2 as SNEGSKA (reference sequence). The CDR3 extends over 15 amino acids. V gave up 0 bases and J gave up 0 bases, with 8 bases separating them. CDR3 in DNA: TGCAGTGCTAGAGAAAGTTATTCGAACACCGGGGAGCTGTTTTTT. Its translation: CSARESYSNTGELFF.

The CDR3 loop reads CASSPWGPGNQPQHF. The CDR3 DNA reads as TGTGCCAGCAGTCCCTGGGGGCCAGGGAATCAGCCCCAGCATTTT. V is TRBV28 and J is TRBJ1-5; TRBD1 is a possible D gene (6 bases). The CDR3 loop spans 15 amino acids. Trimming left V 5 bases short and J 4 bases short, with 15 bases between. The germline V gene encodes CDR1 MDHEN and CDR2 SYDVKM. The full variable domain, in which reference TRBV28 and TRBJ1-5 provide the parts outside the CDR3, is DVKVTQSSRYLVKRTGEKVFLECVQDMDHENMFWYRQDPGLGLRLIYFSYDVKMKEKGDIPEGYSVSREKKERFSLILESASTNQTSMYLCASSPWGPGNQPQHFGDGTRLSIL.

The V call is TRBV2, the J call TRBJ2-1; unclear D gene. The CDR3 sequence is 17 residues long. Trimming stripped 1 base from V and 0 bases from J, with 13 bases between. Germline CDR1 SNHLY, CDR2 FYNNEI. CDR3 sequence (DNA): TGTGCCAGCAGTGAAGAGGGCCCTCCGAGCTCCTACAATGAGCAGTTCTTC. It is translated as CASSEEGPPSSYNEQFF.

This clonotype was observed a few times. The rearrangement links TRBV7-9 to TRBJ1-1; D is perhaps TRBD1 (5 bases). In germline, CDR1 is SEHNR, CDR2 FQNEAQ (reference sequence). Trimming cost V 4 bases and J 0 bases, with 15 bases left between them. This CDR3 is built from 16 residues. CDR3 sequence reads: CASSSPLGTMNTEAFF. The CDR3 nucleotides read TGTGCCAGCAGCTCACCCCTGGGGACCATGAACACTGAAGCTTTCTTT.

This chain's CDR3 is CASSVARDRGNTEAFF. DNA of the CDR3: TGTGCCAGCAGCGTAGCTAGGGACAGGGGGAACACTGAAGCTTTCTTT. The chain combines TRBV9 with TRBJ1-1; 10 positions match TRBD1. Germline assignment: CDR1 SGDLS and CDR2 YYNGEE. The V segment lost 0 bases and the J segment 1 base; nucleotides outside the gene matches: 3. The CDR3 loop spans 16 amino acids.

This clonotype appeared many times. The rearrangement joins TRBV6-1 to TRBJ1-5, with unresolved D. V was clipped by 1 base and J by 2 bases, with 9 bases between them. This CDR3 has 15 residues. Germline V lookup: CDR1 MNHNS, CDR2 SASEGT. In DNA form, the CDR3 reads TGTGCCAGCAGTGAAGACGGGCACCGCAATCAGCCCCAGCATTTT. Translated: CASSEDGHRNQPQHF.

The V gene is TRBV2, the J gene TRBJ2-1; D is perhaps TRBD2 (6 bases). Germline CDR1 is SNHLY and CDR2 is FYNNEI. Deletions cut 7 bases from V and 3 bases from J, with 10 bases between. This CDR3 contains 13 residues. CDR3 in amino acids: CASTAGIYNEQFF. CDR3 nucleotide sequence: TGTGCCAGCACCGCGGGGATCTACAATGAGCAGTTCTTC.

This clonotype was seen repeatedly, ten times or more. The gene calls are TRBV7-8 and TRBJ2-1; D is unresolved. This CDR3 comprises 17 residues. V lost 1 base, J lost 7 bases, and 20 bases lay in between. Germline-derived CDR1 and CDR2 are SGHVS and FQNEAQ. For the CDR3, the DNA is TGTGCCAGCAGCTTAGTTATGGTTAGCTTGCTAGGTAATGAGCAGTTCTTC. It specifies CASSLVMVSLLGNEQFF.

This clonotype came up a few times. The V gene is TRBV4-1, the J gene TRBJ2-2; 7 bases line up with TRBD2. The junction had 2 bases not matched to a gene; V was cut back by 1 base and J by 0 bases. CDR1 is MGHRA and CDR2 is YSYEKL in the germline V gene. The CDR3 extends over 16 amino acids. The CDR3 coding sequence is TGCGCCAGCAGCCAAGGCGGGGGAACGAACACCGGGGAGCTGTTTTTT. Amino acid sequence: CASSQGGGTNTGELFF.

This sequence joins TRBV29-1 and TRBJ1-5, with D possibly being TRBD1 (6 bases). Per the germline V gene, CDR1 is SQVTM and CDR2 is ANQGSEA. With 7 bases removed from V and 5 bases from J, the gap between germline ends came to 15 bases. This CDR3 contains 13 residues. CDR3 region: CSAKQGDYQPQHF. The CDR3 nucleotides are TGCAGCGCGAAACAGGGAGATTATCAGCCCCAGCATTTT.

This clonotype was seen repeatedly, ten times or more. This chain connects TRBV7-9 to TRBJ2-5; 9 nucleotides align to TRBD2. V was pared by 5 bases and J by 3 bases, with 4 bases of the junction left unmatched. Germline loops: CDR1 SEHNR, CDR2 FQNEAQ (reference sequence). There are 14 residues in the CDR3. As DNA, the CDR3 is TGTGCCAGCAGCCGATTAGCGGGGGAAGAGACCCAGTACTTC. This sequence encodes CASSRLAGEETQYF.

This clonotype was seen a handful of times. V and J are TRBV10-1 and TRBJ2-3, with D possibly matching TRBD2 (6 bases). Germline V gene sequence: CDR1 WNHNN, CDR2 SYGVQD (reference sequence). The CDR3 consists of 13 residues. Trimming removed 6 bases from V and 2 bases from J, with 9 bases in between. CDR3 DNA sequence: TGCGCCAGCAGCCGACTAGACACAGATACGCAGTATTTT. Translation gives CASSRLDTDTQYF.

The genes are TRBV27 and TRBJ1-4; TRBD1 might be the D (6 bases). V dropped 3 bases and J dropped 4 bases, with 9 bases sitting between them. CDR3 length equals 14 residues. The germline CDR1 and CDR2 sequences are MNHEY and SMNVEV (reference sequence). The CDR3 is CASSFRQVNEKLFF. The CDR3 coding sequence is TGTGCCAGCAGTTTTCGACAGGTTAATGAAAAACTGTTTTTT.

The chain couples TRBV27 to TRBJ2-7; D possibly corresponds to TRBD1 (5 bases). Trimming shortened V by 6 bases and J by 4 bases, and 10 bases separated the two germline ends. This CDR3 spans 12 amino acids. Germline values: CDR1 MNHEY, CDR2 SMNVEV (reference sequence). Here the CDR3 reads CASRTTVYEQYF. The CDR3 DNA reads as TGTGCCAGCAGAACGACAGTTTACGAGCAGTACTTC.